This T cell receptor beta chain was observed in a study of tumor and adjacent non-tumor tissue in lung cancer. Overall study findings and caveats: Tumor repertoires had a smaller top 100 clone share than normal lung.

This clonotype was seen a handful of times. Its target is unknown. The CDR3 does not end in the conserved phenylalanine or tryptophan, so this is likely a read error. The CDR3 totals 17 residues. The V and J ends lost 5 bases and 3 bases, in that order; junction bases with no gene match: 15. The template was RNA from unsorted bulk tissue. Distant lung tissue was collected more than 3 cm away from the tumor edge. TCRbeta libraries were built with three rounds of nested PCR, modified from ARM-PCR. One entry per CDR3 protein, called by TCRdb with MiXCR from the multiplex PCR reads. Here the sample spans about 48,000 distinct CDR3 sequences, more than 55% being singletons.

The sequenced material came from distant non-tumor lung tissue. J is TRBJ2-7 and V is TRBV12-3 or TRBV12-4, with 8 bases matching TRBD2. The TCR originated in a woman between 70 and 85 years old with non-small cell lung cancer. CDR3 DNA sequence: TGTGCCAGCAGTCCCTGGTGGGAAGCGGGAGTCCACTACGAGCAGTACCTC. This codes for CASSPWWEAGVHYEQYL.